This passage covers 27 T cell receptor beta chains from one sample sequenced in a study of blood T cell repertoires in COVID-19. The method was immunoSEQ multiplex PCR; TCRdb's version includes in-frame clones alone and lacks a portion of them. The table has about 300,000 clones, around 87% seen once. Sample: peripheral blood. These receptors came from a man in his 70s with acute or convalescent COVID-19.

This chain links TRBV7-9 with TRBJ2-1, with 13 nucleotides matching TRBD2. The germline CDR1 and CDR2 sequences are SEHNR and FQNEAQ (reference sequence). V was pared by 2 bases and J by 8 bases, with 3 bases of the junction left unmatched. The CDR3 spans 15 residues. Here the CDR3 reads CASSLRGLAGHEQFF. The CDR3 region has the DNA TGTGCCAGCAGCTTAAGGGGACTAGCGGGACATGAGCAGTTCTTC.

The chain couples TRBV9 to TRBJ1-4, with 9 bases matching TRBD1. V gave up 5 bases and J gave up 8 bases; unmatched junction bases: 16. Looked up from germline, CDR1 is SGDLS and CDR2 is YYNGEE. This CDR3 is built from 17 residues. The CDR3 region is CASRPGTGRTKGEKLFF. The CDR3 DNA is TGTGCCAGCAGACCCGGGACAGGGAGGACGAAGGGCGAAAAACTGTTTTTT.

CDR3 residues: CASRQGSEKLFF. As DNA, the CDR3 is TGTGCCAGCAGGCAGGGAAGTGAAAAACTGTTTTTT. The chain carries TRBV6-5 and TRBJ1-4, with D possibly being TRBD1 (5 bases). V dropped 6 bases and J dropped 7 bases, with 9 bases sitting between them. This CDR3 is built from 12 residues. Germline CDR1 reads MNHEY; CDR2 reads SVGAGI.

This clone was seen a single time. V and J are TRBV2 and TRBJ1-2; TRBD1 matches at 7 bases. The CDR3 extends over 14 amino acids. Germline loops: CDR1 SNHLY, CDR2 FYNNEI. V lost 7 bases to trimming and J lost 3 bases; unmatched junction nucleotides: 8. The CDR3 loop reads CASNAGGVDYGYTF. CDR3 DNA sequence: TGTGCCAGCAATGCAGGGGGAGTCGACTATGGCTACACCTTC. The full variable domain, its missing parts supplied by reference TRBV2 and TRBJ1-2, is EPEVTQTPSHQVTQMGQEVILRCVPISNHLYFYWYRQILGQKVEFLVSFYNNEISEKSEIFDDQFSVERPDGSNFTLKIRSTKLEDSAMYFCASNAGGVDYGYTFGSGTRLTVV.

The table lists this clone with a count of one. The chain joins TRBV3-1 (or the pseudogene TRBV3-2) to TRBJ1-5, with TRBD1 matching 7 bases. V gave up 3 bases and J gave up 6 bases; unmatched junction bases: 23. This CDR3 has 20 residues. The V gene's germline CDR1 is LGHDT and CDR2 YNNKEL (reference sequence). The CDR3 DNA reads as TGTGCCAGCAGCCATATATTCCGGGACAGCAATGTTCTGCGCGGTCAGCCCCAGCATTTT. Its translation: CASSHIFRDSNVLRGQPQHF.

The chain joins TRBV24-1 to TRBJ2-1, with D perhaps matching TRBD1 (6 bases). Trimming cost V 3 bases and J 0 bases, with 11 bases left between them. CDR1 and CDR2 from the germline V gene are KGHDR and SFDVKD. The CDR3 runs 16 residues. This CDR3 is CATSDATGRSYNEQFF. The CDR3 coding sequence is TGTGCCACCAGTGATGCTACAGGGCGCTCCTACAATGAGCAGTTCTTC.

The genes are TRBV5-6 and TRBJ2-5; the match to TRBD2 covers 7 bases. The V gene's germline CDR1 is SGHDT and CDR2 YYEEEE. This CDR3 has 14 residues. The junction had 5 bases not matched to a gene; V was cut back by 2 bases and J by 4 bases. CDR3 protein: CASSLAGIRETQYF. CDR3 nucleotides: TGTGCCAGCAGCTTAGCGGGAATACGAGAGACCCAGTACTTC. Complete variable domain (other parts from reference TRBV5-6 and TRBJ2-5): DAGVTQSPTHLIKTRGQQVTLRCSPKSGHDTVSWYQQALGQGPQFIFQYYEEEERQRGNFPDRFSGHQFPNYSSELNVNALLLGDSALYLCASSLAGIRETQYFGPGTRLLVL.

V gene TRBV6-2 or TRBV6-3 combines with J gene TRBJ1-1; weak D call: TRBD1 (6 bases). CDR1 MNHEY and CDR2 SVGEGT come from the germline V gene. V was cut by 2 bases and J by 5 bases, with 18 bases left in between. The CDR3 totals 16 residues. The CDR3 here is CASSYPTAGVRTEAFF. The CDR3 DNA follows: TGTGCCAGCAGTTACCCCACCGCAGGGGTTAGGACTGAAGCTTTCTTT.

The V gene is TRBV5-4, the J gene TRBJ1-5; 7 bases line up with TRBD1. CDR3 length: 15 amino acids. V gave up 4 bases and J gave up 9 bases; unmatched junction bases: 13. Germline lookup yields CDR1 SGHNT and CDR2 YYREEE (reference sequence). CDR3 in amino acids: CASSHQTGMKGPQHF. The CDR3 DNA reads TGTGCCAGCAGCCACCAGACAGGGATGAAGGGGCCCCAGCATTTT.

CDR3 bases: TGTGCCAGCGAGGACAAACAAGGTGGCAGGGAGGGAAAACTGTTTTTT. Translated: CASEDKQGGREGKLFF. This sequence joins TRBV5-6 and TRBJ1-4, with D possibly being TRBD1 (5 bases). Germline V gene sequence: CDR1 SGHDT, CDR2 YYEEEE. The V end was cut by 7 bases, the J end by 10 bases, with 26 bases between. CDR3 length: 16 amino acids.

The CDR3 sequence: CASSPGQRYSYEQYF. In DNA form, the CDR3 reads TGTGCCAGCAGTCCTGGACAGCGATACTCCTACGAGCAGTACTTC. The gene calls are TRBV28 and TRBJ2-7; possibly TRBD1 for D (6 bases). This CDR3 is built from 15 residues. Trimming stripped 5 bases from V and 0 bases from J, with 14 bases between. Per germline, CDR1 MDHEN and CDR2 SYDVKM.

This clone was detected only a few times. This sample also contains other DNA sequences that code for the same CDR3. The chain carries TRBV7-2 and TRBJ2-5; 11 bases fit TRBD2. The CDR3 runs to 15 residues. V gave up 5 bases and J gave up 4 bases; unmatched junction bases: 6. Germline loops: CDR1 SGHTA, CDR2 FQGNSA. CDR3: CASSLSLAGGETQYF. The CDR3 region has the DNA TGTGCCAGCAGCCTTAGCCTAGCGGGGGGAGAGACCCAGTACTTC.

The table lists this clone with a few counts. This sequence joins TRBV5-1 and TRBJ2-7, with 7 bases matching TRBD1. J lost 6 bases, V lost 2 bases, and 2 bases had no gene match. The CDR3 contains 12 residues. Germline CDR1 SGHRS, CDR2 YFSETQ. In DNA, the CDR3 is TGCGCCAGCAGCTTACAGGGGACCGAGCAGTACTTC. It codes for CASSLQGTEQYF.

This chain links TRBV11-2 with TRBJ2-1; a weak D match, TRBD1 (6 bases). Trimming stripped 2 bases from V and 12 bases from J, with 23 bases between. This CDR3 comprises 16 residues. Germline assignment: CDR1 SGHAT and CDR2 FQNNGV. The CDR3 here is CASSLNRDNPPTRQFF. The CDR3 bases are TGTGCCAGCAGCTTAAACCGGGACAACCCCCCTACGCGGCAGTTCTTC.

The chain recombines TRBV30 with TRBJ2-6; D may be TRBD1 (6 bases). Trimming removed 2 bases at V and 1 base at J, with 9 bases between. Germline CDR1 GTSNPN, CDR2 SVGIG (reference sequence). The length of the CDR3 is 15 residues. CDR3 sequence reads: CAWSPTGSGANVLTF. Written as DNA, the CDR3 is TGTGCCTGGAGTCCCACAGGGTCTGGGGCCAACGTCCTGACTTTC.

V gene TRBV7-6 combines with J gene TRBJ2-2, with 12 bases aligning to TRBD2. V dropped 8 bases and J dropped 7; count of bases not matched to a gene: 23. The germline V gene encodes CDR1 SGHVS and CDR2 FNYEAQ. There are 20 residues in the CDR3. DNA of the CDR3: TGTGCCAGCGGATACGGAGGACAGGGAAGGACTAGCGGGAAGAGCGGGGAGCTGTTTTTT. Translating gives CASGYGGQGRTSGKSGELFF.

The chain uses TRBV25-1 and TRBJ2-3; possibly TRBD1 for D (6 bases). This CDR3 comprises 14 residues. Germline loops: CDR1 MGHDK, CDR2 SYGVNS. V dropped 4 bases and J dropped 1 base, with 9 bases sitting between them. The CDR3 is CASSVAGGTDTQYF. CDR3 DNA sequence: TGTGCCAGCAGTGTCGCAGGGGGCACAGATACGCAGTATTTT.

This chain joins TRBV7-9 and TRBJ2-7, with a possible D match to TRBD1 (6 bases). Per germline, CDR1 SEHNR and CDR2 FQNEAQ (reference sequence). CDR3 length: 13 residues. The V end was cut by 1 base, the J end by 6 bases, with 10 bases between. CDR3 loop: CASSLETRGEQYF. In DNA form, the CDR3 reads TGTGCCAGCAGCTTAGAGACCAGGGGCGAGCAGTACTTC.

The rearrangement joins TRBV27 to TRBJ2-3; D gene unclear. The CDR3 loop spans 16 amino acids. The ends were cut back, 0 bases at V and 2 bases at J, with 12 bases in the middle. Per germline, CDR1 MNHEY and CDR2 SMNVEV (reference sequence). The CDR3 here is CASSLSPAGNTDTQYF. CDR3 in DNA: TGTGCCAGCAGTTTATCCCCAGCAGGCAACACAGATACGCAGTATTTT.

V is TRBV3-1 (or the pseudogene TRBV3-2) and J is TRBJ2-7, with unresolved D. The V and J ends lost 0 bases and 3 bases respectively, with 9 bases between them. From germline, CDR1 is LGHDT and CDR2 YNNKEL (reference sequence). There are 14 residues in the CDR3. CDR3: CASSQDPFNYEQYF. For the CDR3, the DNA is TGTGCCAGCAGCCAAGATCCTTTTAACTACGAGCAGTACTTC.

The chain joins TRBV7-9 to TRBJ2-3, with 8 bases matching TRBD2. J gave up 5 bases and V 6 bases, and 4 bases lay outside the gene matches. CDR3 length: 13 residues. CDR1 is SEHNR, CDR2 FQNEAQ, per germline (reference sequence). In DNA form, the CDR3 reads TGTGCCAGCAGTTTGGGACTAGAAGATACGCAGTATTTT. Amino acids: CASSLGLEDTQYF. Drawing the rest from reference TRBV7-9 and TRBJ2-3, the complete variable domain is DTGVSQNPRHKITKRGQNVTFRCDPISEHNRLYWYRQTLGQGPEFLTYFQNEAQLEKSRLLSDRFSAERPKGSFSTLEIQRTEQGDSAMYLCASSLGLEDTQYFGPGTRLTVL.

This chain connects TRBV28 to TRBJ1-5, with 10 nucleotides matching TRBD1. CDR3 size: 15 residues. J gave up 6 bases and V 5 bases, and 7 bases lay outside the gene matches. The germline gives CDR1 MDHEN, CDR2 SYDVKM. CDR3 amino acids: CASSQDRGEVQPQHF. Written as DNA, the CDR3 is TGTGCCAGCAGTCAGGACAGGGGGGAGGTTCAGCCCCAGCATTTT.

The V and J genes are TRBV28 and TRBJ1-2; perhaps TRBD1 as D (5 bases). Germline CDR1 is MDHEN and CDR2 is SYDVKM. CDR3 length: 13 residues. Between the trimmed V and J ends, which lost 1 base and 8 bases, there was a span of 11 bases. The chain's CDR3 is CASSLSAGNGYTF. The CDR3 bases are TGTGCCAGCAGTTTATCGGCAGGGAACGGCTACACCTTC.

CDR3 sequence: CASSPGQGNNQPQHF. The CDR3 nucleotides are TGTGCCAGCAGCCCGGGACAGGGTAACAATCAGCCCCAGCATTTT. The rearrangement links TRBV3-1 (or the pseudogene TRBV3-2) to TRBJ1-5; 9 bases fit TRBD1. V was pared by 4 bases and J by 3 bases, with 4 bases of the junction left unmatched. This CDR3 comprises 15 residues. Germline CDR1 LGHDT, CDR2 YNNKEL (reference sequence).

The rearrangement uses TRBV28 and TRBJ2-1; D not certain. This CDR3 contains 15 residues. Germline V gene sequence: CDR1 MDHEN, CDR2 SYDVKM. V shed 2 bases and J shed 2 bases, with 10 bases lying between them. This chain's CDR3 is CASSLAAVTYNEQFF. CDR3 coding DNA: TGTGCCAGCAGTTTAGCGGCGGTTACCTACAATGAGCAGTTCTTC.

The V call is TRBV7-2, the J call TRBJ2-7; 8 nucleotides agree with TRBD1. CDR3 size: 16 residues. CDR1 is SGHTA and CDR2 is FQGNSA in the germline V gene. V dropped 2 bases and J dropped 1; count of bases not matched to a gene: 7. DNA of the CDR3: TGTGCCAGCAGCTTAAACGGACAGGGATTTTCCTACGAGCAGTACTTC. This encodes CASSLNGQGFSYEQYF.

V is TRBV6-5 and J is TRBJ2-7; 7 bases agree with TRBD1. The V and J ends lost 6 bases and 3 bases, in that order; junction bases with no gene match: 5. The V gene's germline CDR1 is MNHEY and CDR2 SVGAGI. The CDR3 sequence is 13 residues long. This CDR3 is CASSRQGIYEQYF. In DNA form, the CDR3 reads TGTGCCAGCAGCCGACAGGGAATCTACGAGCAGTACTTC.